The 29 T cell receptor beta chains below come from one sample, sequenced in a study of cytomegalovirus exposure and HLA in healthy donors. PCR employed 60 Vbeta and 13 Jbeta primers. The assay was immunoSEQ multiplex PCR, and TCRdb's table has in-frame clones only and misses some. The table shows 85,000 to 90,000 clones, with about 87% occurring only once. What was sequenced was PBMCs. The receptors stem from a man aged 18 to 29 in good health and CMV-seronegative.

The rearrangement joins TRBV5-4 to TRBJ2-5; weak D call: TRBD1 (6 bases). The V and J ends lost 2 bases and 2 bases respectively, with 13 bases between them. CDR3 length: 15 amino acids. Germline values: CDR1 SGHNT, CDR2 YYREEE (reference sequence). The CDR3 reads CASSLNRVFQETQYF. The CDR3 DNA reads TGTGCCAGCAGCTTAAACAGGGTGTTTCAAGAGACCCAGTACTTC.

This chain connects TRBV5-1 to TRBJ2-7; tentative D call: TRBD1 (8 bases). The germline V gene has CDR1 SGHRS and CDR2 YFSETQ. This CDR3 is 19 amino acids long. V was trimmed by 1 base and J by 1 base, leaving 24 bases between them. CDR3 region: CASSLNQGAFRDYSYEQYF. CDR3 nucleotides: TGCGCCAGCAGCTTGAATCAGGGGGCGTTTCGGGACTATTCCTACGAGCAGTACTTC.

This sequence joins TRBV19 and TRBJ1-5; no clear D. Per the germline V gene, CDR1 is LNHDA and CDR2 is SQIVND (reference sequence). Trimming pared 5 bases from V and 0 bases from J, leaving 14 bases between. CDR3 length: 16 residues. This CDR3 reads CASSPRREDSNQPQHF. In DNA form, the CDR3 reads TGTGCCAGTAGTCCCCGCCGGGAGGATAGCAATCAGCCCCAGCATTTT.

This clone appeared once. The junction differs from germline at one of its ends, possibly a read error. The V gene is TRBV7-7, the J gene TRBJ2-3; possibly TRBD2 for D (6 bases). CDR1 is SSHAT and CDR2 is FNYEAQ in the germline V gene (reference sequence). The CDR3 covers 15 residues. CDR3 sequence reads: CASSLGGYGTDTQYF. CDR3 DNA sequence: TGTGCTAGCAGCTTAGGAGGGTACGGCACAGATACGCAGTATTTT.

This chain joins TRBV7-6 and TRBJ2-1; possibly TRBD2 for D (6 bases). Deletions cut 1 base from V and 7 bases from J, with 14 bases between. CDR1 is SGHVS, CDR2 FNYEAQ, per germline. CDR3 length equals 15 residues. The CDR3 DNA follows: TGTGCCAGCAGCTTAGTTTCGGGGGTTGGGAATGAGCAGTTCTTC. It codes for CASSLVSGVGNEQFF.

V usage is TRBV28 and J usage is TRBJ1-2, with 7 positions matching TRBD1. Germline-derived CDR1 and CDR2 are MDHEN and SYDVKM. This CDR3 has 14 amino acids. V lost 5 bases to trimming and J lost 3 bases; unmatched junction nucleotides: 6. CDR3 coding DNA: TGTGCCAGCAGTAAACCCGGGACAGACTATGGCTACACCTTC. Its translation: CASSKPGTDYGYTF.

This CDR3 reads CASSSDRARAFF. The DNA of the CDR3 is TGTGCCAGCAGCTCCGACAGGGCGAGAGCTTTCTTT. V gene TRBV11-2 combines with J gene TRBJ1-1; TRBD1 agrees at 7 bases. The trim removed 4 bases at V and 10 bases at J, leaving 6 bases unmatched. Looked up from germline, CDR1 is SGHAT and CDR2 is FQNNGV. This CDR3 contains 12 residues.

The chain carries TRBV2 and TRBJ2-5; TRBD1 is a possible D gene (6 bases). The end of the DNA is better explained by TRBJ2-7, so the J call may be wrong. Germline V lookup: CDR1 SNHLY, CDR2 FYNNEI. This CDR3 region has 13 residues. CDR3: CASSDRLSYEQYF. CDR3 in DNA: TGTGCCAGCAGCGACAGGCTATCCTACGAGCAGTACTTC.

The rearrangement links TRBV6-5 to TRBJ1-5; no clear D gene. Trimming left V 7 bases short and J 6 bases short, with 13 bases between. This CDR3 is built from 13 residues. Germline V gene sequence: CDR1 MNHEY, CDR2 SVGAGI. The CDR3 reads CASNPGMGQPQHF. The CDR3 DNA is TGTGCCAGCAACCCGGGGATGGGTCAGCCCCAGCATTTT.

The chain recombines TRBV7-9 with TRBJ2-1, with 11 bases identical to TRBD1. Losses at the gene ends were 5 bases for V and 8 bases for J; bases not matched to a gene: 5. Germline V gene sequence: CDR1 SEHNR, CDR2 FQNEAQ (reference sequence). The CDR3 contains 14 residues. CDR3 sequence (DNA): TGTGCCAGCAGCGCGGGACAGGGGGTCGATGAGCAGTTCTTC. Amino acid sequence: CASSAGQGVDEQFF.

V gene TRBV29-1 combines with J gene TRBJ2-1; 14 nucleotides align to TRBD2. Trimming cost V 5 bases and J 8 bases; bases outside gene matches: 11. Germline assignment: CDR1 SQVTM and CDR2 ANQGSEA. The CDR3 covers 16 residues. CDR3 loop: CSVTGTSGSPVDEQFF. The CDR3 nucleotides are TGCAGCGTTACCGGGACTAGCGGGAGCCCGGTGGATGAGCAGTTCTTC.

The J gene is TRBJ2-7, the V gene TRBV7-6; D is uncertain. Trimming left V 5 bases short and J 4 bases short, with 9 bases between. Germline-derived CDR1 and CDR2 are SGHVS and FNYEAQ. There are 12 residues in the CDR3. DNA of the CDR3: TGTGCCAGCAGCGCGCGAGGTTACGAGCAGTACTTC. Its protein product is CASSARGYEQYF.

The chain couples TRBV29-1 to TRBJ1-1, with no clear D. The CDR3 is 12 amino acids. Trimming took off 3 bases at V and 2 bases at J, with 7 bases between the two ends. Germline V gene sequence: CDR1 SQVTM, CDR2 ANQGSEA. The CDR3 bases are TGCAGCGTTGACAGAACCAACACTGAAGCTTTCTTT. It codes for CSVDRTNTEAFF.

This clone has just one count. The chain is built from TRBV5-5 and TRBJ1-2; no reliable D call. Trimming cost V 0 bases and J 4 bases, with 10 bases left between them. This CDR3 contains 14 residues. Germline V gene data show CDR1 as SGHKS and CDR2 as YYEKEE (reference sequence). Written as DNA, the CDR3 is TGTGCCAGCAGCTTGGCTCCGTCTAGCTATGGCTACACCTTC. Protein sequence: CASSLAPSSYGYTF.

The genes are TRBV5-1 and TRBJ2-7; the D gene is possibly TRBD2 (6 bases). Trimming took 4 bases from V and 0 from J, leaving 11 bases between them. This CDR3 has 14 amino acids. Germline V gene lookup returns CDR1 SGHRS and CDR2 YFSETQ. CDR3 DNA sequence: TGCGCCAGCAGCCCTCGGGACTTCTCCTACGAGCAGTACTTC. Protein sequence: CASSPRDFSYEQYF.

The genes are TRBV28 and TRBJ2-7; D unresolved. V was pared by 1 base and J by 5 bases, with 6 bases between. The germline CDR1 and CDR2 sequences are MDHEN and SYDVKM. CDR3 length: 12 residues. As DNA, the CDR3 is TGTGCCAGCAGTTTATTACACGACGAGCAGTACTTC. Its protein product is CASSLLHDEQYF.

The V gene is TRBV10-3, the J gene TRBJ2-3, with D possibly being TRBD2 (5 bases). Germline V lookup: CDR1 ENHRY, CDR2 SYGVKD. This CDR3 has 16 amino acids. Trimming took 2 bases from V and 3 from J, leaving 15 bases between them. The CDR3 coding sequence is TGTGCCATCAGTGAGCCCCCGGGAAAGGGTACAGATACGCAGTATTTT. It yields the protein CAISEPPGKGTDTQYF.

This rearrangement joins TRBV6-1 to TRBJ1-5; D is perhaps TRBD1 (5 bases). The CDR3 covers 14 residues. CDR1 MNHNS and CDR2 SASEGT come from the germline V gene. V lost 0 bases and J 6 bases, leaving 9 bases between the germline ends. This chain's CDR3 is CASSEAGRAQPQHF. Here the CDR3 DNA reads TGTGCCAGCAGTGAAGCGGGCAGGGCTCAGCCCCAGCATTTT.

The CDR3 coding sequence is TGTGCCAGCTCAAACGTCGGGACAGGGGGGAATACTAACTATGGCTACACCTTC. Amino acid sequence: CASSNVGTGGNTNYGYTF. This chain connects TRBV18 to TRBJ1-2, with 11 bases that match TRBD1. The junction had 11 bases not matched to a gene; V was cut back by 5 bases and J by 0 bases. Germline V lookup: CDR1 KGHSH, CDR2 LQKENI. The CDR3 covers 18 residues. The whole variable domain, remainder taken from reference TRBV18 and TRBJ1-2, is NAGVMQNPRHLVRRRGQEARLRCSPMKGHSHVYWYRQLPEEGLKFMVYLQKENIIDESGMPKERFSAEFPKEGPSILRIQQVVRGDSAAYFCASSNVGTGGNTNYGYTFGSGTRLTVV.

The chain joins TRBV11-1 to TRBJ2-7; D not resolved. Trimming pared 2 bases from V and 3 bases from J, leaving 14 bases between. CDR1 and CDR2 from the germline V gene are SGHAT and FQDESV (reference sequence). The CDR3 contains 15 residues. The CDR3 bases are TGTGCCAGCAGCTTACGTACACCAGGATACTACGAGCAGTACTTC. As protein: CASSLRTPGYYEQYF.

This chain uses TRBV4-3 with TRBJ2-7, with a tentative D call TRBD1 (5 bases). The CDR3 is 14 residues long. The V gene lost 0 bases and the J gene lost 5 bases, with 11 bases spanning the gap. Looked up from germline, CDR1 is LGHNA and CDR2 is YSLEER. The CDR3 region is CASSQDPQGNEQYF. The DNA for the CDR3 is TGCGCCAGCAGCCAAGATCCCCAGGGAAACGAGCAGTACTTC.

Comments on this clone: Its ends do not fully match the called genes, so a read error is possible. The chain joins TRBV25-1 to TRBJ1-2; 7 bases fit TRBD1. CDR3 length equals 13 residues. Per the germline V gene, CDR1 is MGHDK and CDR2 is SYGVNS. CDR3 nucleotides: TGTGACAGCAGCAAGAGGGGGACAGATGGCTACACCTTC. Protein product: CDSSKRGTDGYTF.

This chain joins TRBV9 and TRBJ1-1; weak D call: TRBD1 (5 bases). V lost 3 bases and J 5 bases, leaving 23 bases between the germline ends. The CDR3 is made up of 17 amino acids. CDR1 SGDLS and CDR2 YYNGEE come from the germline V gene. In nucleotides, the CDR3 is TGTGCCAGCAGCGCCTCCATCGGGGGTACCGGGAGGACTGAAGCTTTCTTT. It codes for CASSASIGGTGRTEAFF.

The V and J genes are TRBV14 and TRBJ2-7, with D possibly being TRBD2 (7 bases). This CDR3 is built from 16 residues. Per germline, CDR1 SGHDN and CDR2 FVKESK. The V end lost 0 bases, the J end lost 0 bases, and 12 bases lay between the germline ends. Here the CDR3 reads CASSQDGGLSSYEQYF. DNA for the CDR3: TGTGCCAGCAGCCAAGACGGGGGGCTGAGCTCCTACGAGCAGTACTTC.

J is TRBJ2-3 and V is TRBV7-6, with 8 bases matching TRBD2. Germline CDR1 is SGHVS and CDR2 is FNYEAQ. The J segment lost 3 bases and the V segment lost 5 bases, leaving 13 bases of the junction unmatched. The CDR3 runs 17 residues. The CDR3 sequence: CASSRRGAGGGTDTQYF. In nucleotides, the CDR3 is TGTGCCAGCAGCCGACGAGGGGCGGGAGGAGGAACAGATACGCAGTATTTT.

This clone has a single count. The chain combines TRBV18 with TRBJ2-3; weak D call: TRBD1 (6 bases). The CDR3 has 15 amino acids. V lost 2 bases to trimming and J lost 0 bases, with 9 bases between them. The germline gives CDR1 KGHSH, CDR2 LQKENI. CDR3: CASSPTTGSTDTQYF. The CDR3 region has the DNA TGTGCCAGCTCACCAACAACAGGGAGCACAGATACGCAGTATTTT.

In DNA form, the CDR3 reads TGTGCCAGCAGCCTAACAGGGGGCACTAACTATGGCTACACCTTC. Encoded protein: CASSLTGGTNYGYTF. V gene TRBV5-8 combines with J gene TRBJ1-2; 9 bases are shared with TRBD1. The trim removed 4 bases at V and 0 bases at J, leaving 4 bases unmatched. Germline V gene data show CDR1 as SGHTS and CDR2 as YDEGEE. The CDR3 runs 15 residues.

The chain employs TRBV5-1 and TRBJ2-3; 9 bases are shared with TRBD1. The trim removed 1 base at V and 5 bases at J, leaving 5 bases unmatched. There are 15 residues in the CDR3. CDR1 and CDR2 (germline): SGHRS, YFSETQ. CDR3 in amino acids: CASSLYRGQGDTQYF. The DNA of the CDR3 is TGCGCCAGCAGCTTGTACAGGGGGCAAGGAGATACGCAGTATTTT.

This chain links TRBV19 with TRBJ2-5; the D is unclear. The CDR3 is 12 residues long. The germline V and J ends were trimmed by 4 bases and 4 bases, with 7 bases remaining between them. Germline V gives CDR1 LNHDA, CDR2 SQIVND (reference sequence). The CDR3 region is CASSTGRETQYF. For the CDR3, the DNA is TGTGCCAGTAGTACGGGTCGAGAGACCCAGTACTTC.